Each of the 2 T cell receptor beta chains below was sequenced from the same sample in a study of blood T cell repertoires in COVID-19. Assay used: immunoSEQ multiplex PCR; TCRdb lists only in-frame clones, some missing. Of roughly 170,000 clones listed, 60% to 80% are singletons. What was sequenced was PBMCs or T cells enriched from blood (not recorded which). Source of these receptors: a woman aged 50 to 60 who had recovered from COVID-19.

On this clone: The sample has other DNA sequences that encode this CDR3 too. This chain joins TRBV5-1 and TRBJ2-7; 11 bases are shared with TRBD2. V shed 4 bases and J 2 bases; nucleotides not matched to a gene: 5. Germline loops: CDR1 SGHRS, CDR2 YFSETQ. The CDR3 has 15 residues. CDR3 sequence reads: CASSLTSGTTYEQYF. The CDR3 bases are TGCGCCAGCAGCCTGACTAGCGGGACAACCTACGAGCAGTACTTC.

This rearrangement joins TRBV5-1 to TRBJ2-3; the D gene is possibly TRBD2 (5 bases). The V end lost 0 bases, the J end lost 1 base, and 12 bases lay between the germline ends. CDR3 length: 16 residues. CDR1 and CDR2 from the germline V gene are SGHRS and YFSETQ. CDR3: CASSLAASSRTDTQYF. The CDR3 nucleotides read TGCGCCAGCAGCTTGGCGGCTAGCAGCCGCACAGATACGCAGTATTTT.